The 25 T cell receptor beta chains below come from one sample, sequenced in a study of read filtering for tumor transcriptome and immune sequencing. From roughly 400 ng of RNA, a library with molecular barcoded alpha/delta and beta/gamma adaptors was made. TCRdb reprocessed the reads with MiXCR, giving one entry per CDR3 protein. This table holds 40,000 or so distinct CDR3 sequences, around 15% found once. Material for sequencing was a population of CD138-negative cells sorted from bone marrow. The receptors here all came from a donor aged 40 or over with multiple myeloma.

The chain combines TRBV28 with TRBJ2-1, with 14 bases lining up with TRBD2. CDR3 length: 16 amino acids. Trimming removed 4 bases from V and 5 bases from J; junction bases left unmatched: 4. CDR1 is MDHEN and CDR2 is SYDVKM in the germline V gene. This CDR3 reads CASSSTSGRADNEQFF. CDR3 DNA sequence: TGTGCCAGCAGTTCGACTAGCGGGAGGGCCGACAATGAGCAGTTCTTC. Full variable domain (remainder filled in from reference TRBV28 and TRBJ2-1): DVKVTQSSRYLVKRTGEKVFLECVQDMDHENMFWYRQDPGLGLRLIYFSYDVKMKEKGDIPEGYSVSREKKERFSLILESASTNQTSMYLCASSSTSGRADNEQFFGPGTRLTVL.

This clonotype has a count of ten or more. The chain is built from TRBV6-5 and TRBJ2-3; no definite D call. The V gene's germline CDR1 is MNHEY and CDR2 SVGAGI. Trimming took off 6 bases at V and 6 bases at J, with 10 bases between the two ends. This CDR3 contains 12 residues. The CDR3 reads CASRSRTDTQYF. In DNA, the CDR3 is TGTGCCAGCAGGTCAAGGACCGATACGCAGTATTTT.

This clonotype was recorded at least ten times. The conserved closing phenylalanine or tryptophan is absent in this CDR3, likely reflecting a read error. The chain recombines TRBV19 with TRBJ2-3, with TRBD2 matching 8 bases. J was trimmed by 1 base and V by 4 bases; bases with no gene match: 4. The CDR3 consists of 15 residues. Germline V gene lookup returns CDR1 LNHDA and CDR2 SQIVND (reference sequence). CDR3 sequence reads: CASSTGLARTDTQYL. The DNA of the CDR3 is TGTGCCAGTAGTACCGGACTAGCTCGCACAGATACGCAGTATCTT.

This clonotype was found many times. This chain connects TRBV4-2 to TRBJ1-1; D is possibly TRBD1 (5 bases). The V end was cut by 4 bases, the J end by 6 bases, with 9 bases between. CDR1 LGHNA and CDR2 YNFKEQ come from the germline V gene. CDR3 length: 12 amino acids. In DNA, the CDR3 is TGTGCCAGCAGCCGAGGGGCTCCTGAAGCTTTCTTT. Its protein is CASSRGAPEAFF.

This clonotype was counted at least ten times. The J gene is TRBJ2-5, the V gene TRBV28, with TRBD2 identical over 13 bases. V was pared by 6 bases and J by 5 bases, with 15 bases of the junction left unmatched. This CDR3 spans 18 amino acids. CDR1 and CDR2 from the germline V gene are MDHEN and SYDVKM. CDR3 bases: TGTGCCAGCAGCAAATATAAGCCGGGACTAGCGGGACTGGAGACCCAGTACTTC. This gives the protein CASSKYKPGLAGLETQYF.

This clonotype was seen many times. The junction departs from germline at one end; a sequencing error may be responsible. The rearrangement joins TRBV5-1 to TRBJ2-7, with D possibly being TRBD1 (6 bases). Germline V gene lookup returns CDR1 SGHRS and CDR2 YFSETQ. The CDR3 extends over 12 amino acids. The DNA of the CDR3 is TGCGCCAGCAGGCAGGGGTCCTACGAGCGGTACTTC. This sequence encodes CASRQGSYERYF. Drawing the rest from reference TRBV5-1 and TRBJ2-7, the complete variable domain is KAGVTQTPRYLIKTRGQQVTLSCSPISGHRSVSWYQQTPGQGLQFLFEYFSETQRNKGNFPGRFSGRQFSNSRSEMNVSTLELGDSALYLCASRQGSYERYFGPGTRLTVT.

Note on this clonotype: A read error may explain this, as a much larger clone is one base away. The V call is TRBV14, the J call TRBJ1-1; possibly TRBD1 for D (6 bases). The CDR3 spans 14 residues. Per germline, CDR1 SGHDN and CDR2 FVKESK. In nucleotides, the CDR3 is TGTGCCAGCAGCCAACGGGGGCGGTTAGAGGGAGCTCTCTTT. It yields the protein CASSQRGRLEGALF.

The rearrangement links TRBV6-6 to TRBJ2-1, with TRBD2 matching 10 bases. The junction had 4 bases not matched to a gene; V was cut back by 2 bases and J by 3 bases. The germline V gene encodes CDR1 MNHNY and CDR2 SVGAGI (reference sequence). The CDR3 loop spans 16 amino acids. CDR3 sequence: CASSYTGTSVYNEQFF. In DNA form, the CDR3 reads TGTGCCAGCAGTTACACCGGGACTAGCGTCTACAATGAGCAGTTCTTC.

This clonotype showed up many times. This sequence joins TRBV20-1 and TRBJ2-1; 14 bases are shared with TRBD2. The junction had 8 bases not matched to a gene; V was cut back by 6 bases and J by 4 bases. Germline CDR1 and CDR2: DFQATT and SNEGSKA (reference sequence). This CDR3 has 16 residues. The CDR3 spells CSAFGLAGGPYNEQFF. The DNA for the CDR3 is TGCAGTGCCTTCGGACTAGCGGGAGGACCTTACAATGAGCAGTTCTTC.

This clonotype was seen ten or more times. The rearrangement links TRBV25-1 to TRBJ2-7; D gene ambiguous. V shed 5 bases and J shed 0 bases, with 11 bases lying between them. The CDR3 consists of 14 residues. CDR1 and CDR2 (germline): MGHDK, SYGVNS. The CDR3 loop is CASSRIQDSYEQYF. The CDR3 coding sequence is TGTGCCAGCAGTCGGATCCAGGACTCCTACGAGCAGTACTTC.

This clonotype was detected only a few times. The chain uses TRBV18 and TRBJ2-3; maybe TRBD2 (5 bases). The CDR3 loop spans 13 amino acids. V shed 6 bases and J shed 5 bases, with 12 bases lying between them. CDR1 is KGHSH and CDR2 is LQKENI in the germline V gene. CDR3 in DNA: TGTGCCAGCTCCCCAACTCGGGGAGATACGCAGTATTTT. It is translated as CASSPTRGDTQYF.

This clonotype has at least ten counts. V and J are TRBV29-1 and TRBJ1-2; D call uncertain. Germline V gene sequence: CDR1 SQVTM, CDR2 ANQGSEA. V was shortened by 3 bases and J by 3 bases, with 11 bases between the two germline ends. This CDR3 is built from 13 residues. The CDR3, as DNA: TGCAGCGTTGAGACGTGGGGTGACTATGGCTACACCTTC. This encodes CSVETWGDYGYTF. Looking up the rest from reference TRBV29-1 and TRBJ1-2 gives the full variable domain: SAVISQKPSRDICQRGTSLTIQCQVDSQVTMMFWYRQQPGQSLTLIATANQGSEATYESGFVIDKFPISRPNLTFSTLTVSNMSPEDSSIYLCSVETWGDYGYTFGSGTRLTVV.

This clonotype was observed many times. The rearrangement uses TRBV28 and TRBJ2-1; either TRBD1 or TRBD2 may supply D (6 bases each). The CDR3 sequence is 17 residues long. V lost 2 bases to trimming and J lost 3 bases, with 17 bases between them. The V gene's germline CDR1 is MDHEN and CDR2 SYDVKM. CDR3 in amino acids: CASSLGGRGTLYNEQFF. DNA for the CDR3: TGTGCCAGCAGTTTAGGGGGCCGGGGGACCCTCTACAATGAGCAGTTCTTC.

J is TRBJ2-7 and V is TRBV5-1; unclear D gene. This CDR3 spans 14 amino acids. CDR1 is SGHRS, CDR2 YFSETQ, per germline. V was trimmed by 1 base and J by 6 bases, leaving 14 bases between them. For the CDR3, the DNA is TGCGCCAGCAGCTTGCGAACAGATGTGAGCGAGCAGTACTTC. This translates into CASSLRTDVSEQYF.

In the case of this clonotype: This may be a read error: a much more frequent sequence differs by one nucleotide. The chain links TRBV14 to TRBJ2-7; the D gene is possibly TRBD2 (7 bases). The CDR3 consists of 14 residues. Germline V gene data show CDR1 as SGHDN and CDR2 as FVKESK. Trimming stripped 5 bases from V and 0 bases from J, with 11 bases between. CDR3 amino acids: CASSIGGGSYEQYF. CDR3 nucleotide sequence: TGTGCCAGCAGCATAGGGGGGGGCTCCTACGAGCAGTACTTC.

The genes are TRBV20-1 and TRBJ2-3, with D possibly matching TRBD1 (5 bases). The V and J ends lost 6 bases and 3 bases respectively, with 19 bases between them. CDR1 and CDR2 (germline): DFQATT, SNEGSKA (reference sequence). There are 15 residues in the CDR3. This CDR3 reads CSAIGVRVRTDTQYF. The CDR3 nucleotides are TGCAGTGCCATAGGCGTCAGGGTTCGAACAGATACGCAGTATTTT.

In this sample, this clonotype turned up many times. The chain employs TRBV6-5 and TRBJ1-5; D might be TRBD1 (5 bases). Germline V gives CDR1 MNHEY, CDR2 SVGAGI. Trimming took off 2 bases at V and 5 bases at J, with 10 bases between the two ends. The CDR3 runs 14 residues. The CDR3, as DNA: TGTGCCAGCAGTTACGACAGTTACTATCAGCCCCAGCATTTT. Translating it yields CASSYDSYYQPQHF.

This clonotype was seen ten or more times. J is TRBJ2-7 and V is TRBV20-1, with TRBD1 matching 11 bases. J lost 4 bases, V lost 5 bases, and 4 bases had no gene match. The CDR3 runs to 13 residues. The germline V gene has CDR1 DFQATT and CDR2 SNEGSKA (reference sequence). For the CDR3, the DNA is TGCAGTGCTTGGGACAGGGGGGCGTACGAGCAGTACTTC. It encodes CSAWDRGAYEQYF.

Points on this clonotype: A read error is possible here, since a much larger clone lies one base away. V usage is TRBV5-1 and J usage is TRBJ2-5; D gene uncertain. Germline-derived CDR1 and CDR2 are SGHRS and YFSETQ. This CDR3 contains 14 residues. V lost 7 bases and J lost 0, with 13 bases in between. The CDR3 DNA is TGCGCCAGCGGCGTTCCATCGTACCAAGAGACCCAGTACTTC. Protein: CASGVPSYQETQYF.

As to this clonotype: This may be a read error, as it is one base from a much larger clone. The chain is built from TRBV5-1 and TRBJ2-1, with 8 bases identical to TRBD1. CDR1 and CDR2 from the germline V gene are SGHRS and YFSETQ. The CDR3 loop spans 15 amino acids. The CDR3 DNA reads TGCGCCAGCAGCTTGGGACAGGGGACGTACAATGGGCAGTTCTTC. Translation gives CASSLGQGTYNGQFF.

This clonotype has a handful of counts. V is TRBV12-3 or TRBV12-4 and J is TRBJ1-5; D unresolved. V lost 1 base to trimming and J lost 2 bases, with 9 bases between them. This CDR3 is 15 amino acids long. CDR3: CASSLEVAGNQPQHF. The DNA of the CDR3 is TGTGCCAGCAGTTTAGAGGTAGCGGGCAATCAGCCCCAGCATTTT.

With regard to this clonotype: A read error is likely, as this CDR3 ends without the conserved phenylalanine or tryptophan. No DNA is shown, since the ends of the CDR3 on it are uncertain; the CDR3 is the one TCRdb lists. This chain links TRBV20-1 with TRBJ2-1; TRBD2, the table's D call, lacks a check against the DNA. Ends included, the CDR3 has 15 residues. The germline CDR1 and CDR2 sequences are DFQATT and SNEGSKA (reference sequence). The CDR3 sequence is CSAMDLAGDYNEQLS.

The table lists this clonotype with a few counts. A single base separates this from a much larger clone, so it may be a read error. The chain combines TRBV20-1 with TRBJ2-7; a possible D gene is TRBD1 (7 bases). Per the germline V gene, CDR1 is DFQATT and CDR2 is SNEGSKA (reference sequence). The germline V and J ends were trimmed by 5 bases and 4 bases, with 18 bases remaining between them. The CDR3 covers 14 residues. The CDR3 protein is CSARPGAGGYEQYF. The DNA of the CDR3 is TGCAGTGCTCGCCCCGGGGCAGGGGGGTACGAGCAGTACTTC.

This clonotype occurred many times. The rearrangement joins TRBV4-1 to TRBJ2-1; D may be TRBD2 (6 bases). CDR3 size: 15 residues. V was pared by 0 bases and J by 5 bases, with 11 bases between. Germline V lookup: CDR1 MGHRA, CDR2 YSYEKL. In nucleotides, the CDR3 is TGCGCCAGCAGCCAAGAGTGGAGGGTCCACAATGAGCAGTTCTTC. It codes for CASSQEWRVHNEQFF.

This clonotype was seen ten or more times. CDR3 bases: TGTGCCAGCAGCTACACGGACGGGTATAATTCACCCCTCCACTTT. Protein sequence: CASSYTDGYNSPLHF. The chain joins TRBV6-1 to TRBJ1-6; D is undetermined. The CDR3 consists of 15 residues. Looked up from germline, CDR1 is MNHNS and CDR2 is SASEGT. V gave up 6 bases and J gave up 4 bases, with 13 bases separating them.